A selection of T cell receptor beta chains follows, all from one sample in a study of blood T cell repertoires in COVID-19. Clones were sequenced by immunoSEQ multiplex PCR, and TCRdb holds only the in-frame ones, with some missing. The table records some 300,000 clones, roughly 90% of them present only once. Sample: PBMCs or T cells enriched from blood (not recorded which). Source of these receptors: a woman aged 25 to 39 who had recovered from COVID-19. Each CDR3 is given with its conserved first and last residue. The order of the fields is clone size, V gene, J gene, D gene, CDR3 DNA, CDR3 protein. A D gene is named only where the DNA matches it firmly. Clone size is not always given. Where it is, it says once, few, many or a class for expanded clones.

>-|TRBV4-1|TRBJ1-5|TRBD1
TGCGCCAGCAGCCAAACAGGGGGCGATCAGCCCCAGCATTTT
CASSQTGGDQPQHF
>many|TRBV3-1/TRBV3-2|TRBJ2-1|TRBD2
TGTGCCAGCAGCCAAGGACTAGCCGCCAACAATGAGCAGTTCTTC
CASSQGLAANNEQFF
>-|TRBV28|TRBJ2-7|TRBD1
TGTGCCAGCAGTTTTCCGCCCCGGACAGGAACCTACGAGCAGTACTTC
CASSFPPRTGTYEQYF
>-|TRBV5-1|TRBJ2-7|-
TGCGCCAGCAGCCCCGGGGGAGATTCGGGCTACGAGCAGTACTTC
CASSPGGDSGYEQYF
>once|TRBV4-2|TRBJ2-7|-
TGTGCCAGCAGCCAAGATTTACGGGACTCCGAGCAGTACTTC
CASSQDLRDSEQYF
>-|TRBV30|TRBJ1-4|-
TGTGCCTGGAGTGTCAGGGTAGGGCCGGCGTTTTTT
CAWSVRVGPAFF
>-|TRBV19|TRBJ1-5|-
TGTGCCAGTAGTATTCACAGGGTTGGTCAGCCCCAGCATTTT
CASSIHRVGQPQHF
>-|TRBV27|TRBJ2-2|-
TGTGCCAGCATGGGCAACTCAAACACCGGGGAGCTGTTTTTT
CASMGNSNTGELFF
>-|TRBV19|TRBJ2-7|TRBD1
TGTGCCAGTAGTACTCGGACAGGGAACTACGAGCAGTACTTC
CASSTRTGNYEQYF
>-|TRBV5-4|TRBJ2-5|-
TGTGCCAGCAGCTTGCCGGGAGCTGGGGAGACCCAGTACTTC
CASSLPGAGETQYF
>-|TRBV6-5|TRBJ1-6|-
TGTGCCAGCAGTTACGACCCCCAGGGTAATTCACCCCTCCACTTT
CASSYDPQGNSPLHF
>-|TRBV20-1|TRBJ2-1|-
TGCAGTGCTGCGGTTGCAGCCCAGTTCTTC
CSAAVAAQFF
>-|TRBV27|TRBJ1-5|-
TGTGCCAGCAGGGGGGCTTATAGCAATCAGCCCCAGCATTTT
CASRGAYSNQPQHF
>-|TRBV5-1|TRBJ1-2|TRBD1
TGCGCCAGCAGGGCCGGGACAGGGAACTATGGCTACACCTTC
CASRAGTGNYGYTF
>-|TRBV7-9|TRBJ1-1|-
TGTGCCAGCAGCTTAACAGGGAACACTGAAGCTTTCTTT
CASSLTGNTEAFF
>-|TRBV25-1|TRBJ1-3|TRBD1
TGTGCCAGCAGTGAATTACAGGGGGCTTCCCTCGGAAACACCATATATTTT
CASSELQGASLGNTIYF
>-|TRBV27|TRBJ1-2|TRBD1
TGTGCCAGCAGCACTTGGGACAGGCCCTACTATGGCTACACCTTC
CASSTWDRPYYGYTF
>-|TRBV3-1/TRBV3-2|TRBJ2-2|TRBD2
TGTGCCAGCAGACTAGCGGGCAGACCCGGGGAGCTGTTTTTT
CASRLAGRPGELFF
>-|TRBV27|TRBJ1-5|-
TGTGCCAGCAGTTTATCGGGGGGGCTTCAGCCCCAGCATTTT
CASSLSGGLQPQHF
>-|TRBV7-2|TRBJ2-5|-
TGTGCCAGCAGCCATCCGGGGGGCAGAGAGACCCAGTACTTC
CASSHPGGRETQYF
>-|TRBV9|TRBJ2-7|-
TGTGCCAGCAGCGTAGGAAGAGCGAGAGGGGGCTACGAGCAGTACTTC
CASSVGRARGGYEQYF
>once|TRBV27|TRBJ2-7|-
TGTGCCAGCAGTTTGTACCCAGGGCCCTACGAGCAGTACTTC
CASSLYPGPYEQYF
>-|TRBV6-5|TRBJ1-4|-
TGTGCCAGCAGTTACTCGAATCTAGGGGTCGGAGAAAAACTGTTTTTT
CASSYSNLGVGEKLFF
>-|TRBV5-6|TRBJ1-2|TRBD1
TGTGCCAGCCACAGGGGGTACTATGGCTACACCTTC
CASHRGYYGYTF
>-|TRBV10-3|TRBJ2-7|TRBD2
TGTGCCATCAGTGAGGGTAGCGGGAACTACGAGCAGTACTTC
CAISEGSGNYEQYF
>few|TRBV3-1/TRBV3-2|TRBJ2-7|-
TGTGCCAGCAGCCAAGATACAACCCCGAGAGGTTCCCAGTACTTC
CASSQDTTPRGSQYF
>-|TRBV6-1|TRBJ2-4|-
TGTGCCAGCAGTGAAGCGGGACTGAAGTACTTC
CASSEAGLKYF
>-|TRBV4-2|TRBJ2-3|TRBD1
TGTGCCAGCAGCACCCGGACAGGGGGAGGCGAGGATACGCAGTATTTT
CASSTRTGGGEDTQYF
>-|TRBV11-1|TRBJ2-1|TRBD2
TGTGCCAGCAGCTTGACATTGGGACTAGCGGGAGGGGAGCAGTTCTTC
CASSLTLGLAGGEQFF
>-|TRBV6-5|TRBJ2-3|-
TGTGCCAGCAGTTATCGGGGGTATAGGACAGATACGCAGTATTTT
CASSYRGYRTDTQYF
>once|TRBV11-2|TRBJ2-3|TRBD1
TGTGCCAGCAGCCGGGACAGGATACCAACAGATACGCAGTATTTT
CASSRDRIPTDTQYF
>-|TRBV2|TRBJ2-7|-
TGTGCCAGCAGTGATTTAGCGTACGAGCAGTACTTC
CASSDLAYEQYF
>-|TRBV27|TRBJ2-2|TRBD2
TGTGCCAGCTGGCCGAGCGGGAGTATGGGCGGGGAGCTGTTTTTT
CASWPSGSMGGELFF
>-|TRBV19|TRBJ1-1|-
TGTGCCAGTAGCACGACCAGGGGCACTGAAGCTTTCTTT
CASSTTRGTEAFF
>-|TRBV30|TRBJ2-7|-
TGTGCCTGGGGAAGACAGGCGGGCGACGAGCAGTACTTC
CAWGRQAGDEQYF
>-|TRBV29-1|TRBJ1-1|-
TGCAGCGTGGGACAACTGAACACTGAAGCTTTCTTT
CSVGQLNTEAFF
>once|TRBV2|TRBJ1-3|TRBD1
TGTGCCAGCAGTTCCACAGGGGGCTCAATCGGAAACACCATATATTTT
CASSSTGGSIGNTIYF
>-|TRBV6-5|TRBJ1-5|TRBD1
TGTGCCAGCAGTTACACGACAGGGACCGATCAGCCCCAGCATTTT
CASSYTTGTDQPQHF
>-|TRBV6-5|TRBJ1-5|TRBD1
TGTGCCAGCAGTTCTTCAGGACAGGGTTATCAGCCCCAGCATTTT
CASSSSGQGYQPQHF
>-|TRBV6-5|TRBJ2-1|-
TGTGCCAGCAACAGGCACCCTTACTCCTACAATGAGCAGTTCTTC
CASNRHPYSYNEQFF